This T cell receptor beta chain was profiled in a study of blood T cell repertoires in COVID-19. Whole-study context: Samples of COVID-19 (acute and convalescent) were obtained from the United States, Italy and Spain. Nucleic acid was either cDNA or gDNA, and it came from T cells, B-cell-depleted T cells, or PBMCs.

The CDR3 has 18 amino acids. The assay was immunoSEQ multiplex PCR, and TCRdb's table has in-frame clones only and misses some. The sample shows 45,000 to 50,000 clones, approximately 85% of them seen only once. The sequenced sample consisted of peripheral blood. The receptor was derived from a woman of 80 years or more with COVID-19, enrolled during active disease. V is TRBV21-1 and J is TRBJ2-3; TRBD2 was called by the table and not checked on the DNA. TRBV21-1 corresponds to a pseudogene. The CDR3 loop reads CASSKTGGRDRGTDTQYF. The CDR3 DNA is TGTGCCAGCAGCAAAACCGGAGGAAGGGATCGGGGCACAGATACGCAGTATTTT.